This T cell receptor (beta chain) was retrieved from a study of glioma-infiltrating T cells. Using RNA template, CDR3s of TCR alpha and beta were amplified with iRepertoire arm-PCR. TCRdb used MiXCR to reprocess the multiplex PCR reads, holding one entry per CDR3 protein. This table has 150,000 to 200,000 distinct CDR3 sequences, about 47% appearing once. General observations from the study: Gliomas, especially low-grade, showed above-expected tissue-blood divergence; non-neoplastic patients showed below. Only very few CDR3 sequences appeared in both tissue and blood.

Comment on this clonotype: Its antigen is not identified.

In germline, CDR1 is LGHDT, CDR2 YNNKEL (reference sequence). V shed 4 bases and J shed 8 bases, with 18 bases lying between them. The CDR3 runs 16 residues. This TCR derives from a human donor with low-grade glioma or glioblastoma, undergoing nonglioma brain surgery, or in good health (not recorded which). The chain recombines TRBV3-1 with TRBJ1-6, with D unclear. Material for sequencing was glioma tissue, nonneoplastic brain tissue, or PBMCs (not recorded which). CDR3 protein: CASSPLAAGVDSPLHF. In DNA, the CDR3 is TGTGCCAGCAGCCCCTTGGCCGCGGGAGTAGATTCACCCCTCCACTTT.